This TCR beta chain comes out of a study of PD-1 blockade in classical Hodgkin lymphoma. This CDR3 spans 12 amino acids. Trimming took off 4 bases at V and 13 bases at J, with 17 bases between the two ends. CDR1 SGHNT and CDR2 YYREEE come from the germline V gene (reference sequence). As to time point: cycle 4 day 1 (C4D1), after less than 7 weeks of nivolumab. Each of the patients experienced relapse following autologous stem cell transplantation, and their brentuximab vedotin exposure differed. This clone has only a few counts. Measured with immunoSEQ multiplex PCR; TCRdb has only the in-frame clones, and not every one. The table records some 100,000 clones, 93% of them present only once.

The gene calls are TRBV5-4 and TRBJ1-1; maybe TRBD1 (5 bases). The specimen comprised peripheral blood mononuclear cells (PBMCs), sampled before the fourth cycle of nivolumab. The clonotype comes from a human donor with classical Hodgkin lymphoma. The CDR3 here is CASSPDGRRGFF. The CDR3 DNA sequence: TGTGCCAGCAGCCCGGACGGGCGAAGGGGTTTCTTT.